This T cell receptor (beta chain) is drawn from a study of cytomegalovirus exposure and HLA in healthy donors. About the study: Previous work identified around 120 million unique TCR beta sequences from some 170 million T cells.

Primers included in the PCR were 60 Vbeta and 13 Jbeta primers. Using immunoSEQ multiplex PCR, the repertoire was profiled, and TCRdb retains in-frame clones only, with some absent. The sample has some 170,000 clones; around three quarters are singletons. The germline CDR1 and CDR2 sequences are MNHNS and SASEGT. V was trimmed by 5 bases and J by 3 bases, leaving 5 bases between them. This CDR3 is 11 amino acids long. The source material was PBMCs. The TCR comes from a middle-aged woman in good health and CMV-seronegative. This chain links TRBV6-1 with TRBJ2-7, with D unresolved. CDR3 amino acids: CASSPRYEQYF. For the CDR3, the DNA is TGTGCCAGCAGTCCCCGCTACGAGCAGTACTTC.